The 10 T cell receptor beta chains in this list originate from one sample, sequenced in a study of CD8 T cells in Susac syndrome. The RNA, roughly 0.45 to 1 ug, was put through reverse transcription using random hexamers. MiXCR was run by TCRdb on the immunoSEQ multiplex PCR reads, yielding one entry per CDR3 protein. This repertoire shows roughly 200,000 distinct CDR3 sequences, 85% to 95% found once; its top ten account for about 0.095%. Sequenced material: CD4+ T cells from PBMCs. The receptor source for this set is a human donor in good health.

The chain uses TRBV2 and TRBJ2-1; D may be TRBD1 or TRBD2 (5 bases each). V was trimmed by 8 bases and J by 0 bases, leaving 8 bases between them. Germline CDR1 reads SNHLY; CDR2 reads FYNNEI. This CDR3 is built from 13 residues. The CDR3 reads CASRDGSYNEQFF. CDR3 nucleotide sequence: TGTGCCAGCCGGGACGGCTCCTACAATGAGCAGTTCTTC.

The rearrangement uses TRBV4-1 and TRBJ2-1; TRBD2 aligns across 7 bases. The CDR3 extends over 18 amino acids. The V segment lost 4 bases and the J segment 5 bases; nucleotides outside the gene matches: 17. CDR1 is MGHRA, CDR2 YSYEKL, per germline. CDR3 amino acids: CASSPQWVSAGTNNEQFF. CDR3 bases: TGCGCCAGCAGCCCTCAGTGGGTCTCAGCGGGGACGAACAATGAGCAGTTCTTC.

The chain recombines TRBV29-1 with TRBJ1-1; 11 positions agree with TRBD1. Trimming cost V 6 bases and J 5 bases; bases outside gene matches: 11. Germline V CDR1 and CDR2: SQVTM, ANQGSEA. The CDR3 spans 15 residues. CDR3 residues: CSVGPRDRGWTEAFF. CDR3 DNA sequence: TGCAGCGTCGGCCCTCGGGACAGGGGGTGGACTGAAGCTTTCTTT. The full variable domain, with the rest looked up from reference TRBV29-1 and TRBJ1-1, is SAVISQKPSRDICQRGTSLTIQCQVDSQVTMMFWYRQQPGQSLTLIATANQGSEATYESGFVIDKFPISRPNLTFSTLTVSNMSPEDSSIYLCSVGPRDRGWTEAFFGQGTRLTVV.

This clonotype has only one observation. The chain recombines TRBV5-1 with TRBJ1-2; no clear D. This CDR3 has 14 amino acids. V lost 5 bases and J 0 bases, leaving 11 bases between the germline ends. Germline V gives CDR1 SGHRS, CDR2 YFSETQ. CDR3 bases: TGCGCCAGCAGGCCCGGTGGAGCTAACTATGGCTACACCTTC. This translates into CASRPGGANYGYTF.

This chain links TRBV12-3 or TRBV12-4 with TRBJ1-2; D not certain. The CDR3 has 13 amino acids. Trimming cost V 5 bases and J 6 bases, with 13 bases left between them. The CDR3 coding sequence is TGTGCCAGCAGTCCGGGAAGCTACGATGGCTACACCTTC. Its protein product is CASSPGSYDGYTF.

V usage is TRBV11-3 and J usage is TRBJ2-5; the match to TRBD2 covers 9 bases. J was trimmed by 4 bases and V by 1 base; bases with no gene match: 4. In germline, CDR1 is SGHNT, CDR2 YENEEA. This CDR3 has 15 amino acids. The CDR3, as DNA: TGTGCCAGCAGCTTAGGCGGACTAGCGACAGAGACCCAGTACTTC. Encoded protein: CASSLGGLATETQYF.

The V and J genes are TRBV20-1 and TRBJ1-1; D remains unclear. The CDR3 runs 12 residues. V shed 1 base and J shed 12 bases, with 15 bases lying between them. Germline V gene data show CDR1 as DFQATT and CDR2 as SNEGSKA (reference sequence). Here the CDR3 reads CSARVGRRTPFF. The CDR3 bases are TGCAGTGCTAGAGTAGGGAGGAGGACGCCTTTCTTT.

This sequence joins TRBV24-1 and TRBJ2-3, with 10 bases identical to TRBD2. V was pared by 3 bases and J by 9 bases, with 14 bases of the junction left unmatched. The CDR3 is 17 residues long. Germline CDR1 KGHDR, CDR2 SFDVKD. CDR3 nucleotide sequence: TGTGCCACCAGTGATCTAGGAACTAGCGGGGAAGGGGACACGCAGTATTTT. This codes for CATSDLGTSGEGDTQYF.

V is TRBV2 and J is TRBJ2-2; tentatively, D is TRBD2 (5 bases). This CDR3 spans 15 amino acids. CDR1 and CDR2 from the germline V gene are SNHLY and FYNNEI. The V end was cut by 8 bases, the J end by 10 bases, with 23 bases between. The CDR3 region is CASSLVRAGSEELFF. CDR3 DNA: TGTGCCAGCTCTCTTGTCCGGGCCGGTAGCGAGGAGCTGTTTTTT.

This chain links TRBV18 with TRBJ2-7; 10 bases align to TRBD1. The CDR3 has 16 amino acids. CDR1 and CDR2 (germline): KGHSH, LQKENI. Losses at the gene ends were 4 bases for V and 2 bases for J; bases not matched to a gene: 8. The CDR3 region has the DNA TGTGCCAGCTCACACCCGGGGGACAGGGGCCCCTACGAGCAGTACTTC. Translated: CASSHPGDRGPYEQYF.